In its sample, the clone carrying this T cell receptor beta chain was seen a few times. No antigen is known for it. The data belong to a study of CD8+ T cells in alopecia areata. As for the study in general: The protocol delivered tofacitinib for 6 to 18 months, then withdrew it for 6 months.

Points from the study as a whole: Researchers reported that TCR sharing among patients proved less clear than in mice, possibly HLA-linked.

Researchers gathered lesional scalp punch biopsies and peripheral blood from patients with alopecia areata. This CDR3 is built from 14 residues. Trimming removed 6 bases from V and 4 bases from J, with 15 bases in between. CDR1 MNHEY and CDR2 SVGAGI come from the germline V gene. Extracted RNA was reverse transcribed into cDNA, the sequencing template. Sequencing was performed with immunoSEQ multiplex PCR; in TCRdb, only in-frame clones are kept and a portion is missing. The sample consists of 120,000 to 150,000 clones, around 47% of them appearing once. The sequence was collected from a human donor with alopecia areata. The V gene is TRBV6-5, the J gene TRBJ2-5; D gene ambiguous. The sequenced sample consisted of CD4+ T cells sorted from blood. CDR3 amino acids: CASRNRGGRETQYF. The CDR3 bases are TGTGCCAGCAGAAACCGAGGCGGACGAGAGACCCAGTACTTC.